This TCR beta chain was identified during a study of T cell changes during pregnancy in multiple sclerosis. The protocol was immunoSEQ multiplex PCR, while the TCRdb copy is restricted to in-frame clones and leaves out a portion. The sample comprises roughly 110,000 clones, 91% of which are singletons, and roughly 1.6% rests with the top ten. Trimming took 8 bases from V and 3 from J, leaving 11 bases between them. Germline V lookup: CDR1 SEHNR, CDR2 FQNEAQ (reference sequence). CDR3 length equals 12 residues. This specimen was peripheral blood, taken before pregnancy. The chain joins TRBV7-9 to TRBJ2-7; D unclear. The source is a female donor with multiple sclerosis, enrolled in a pregnancy study. CDR3 residues: CASQLNYYEQYF. As DNA, the CDR3 is TGTGCCAGCCAGCTTAACTACTACGAGCAGTACTTC.